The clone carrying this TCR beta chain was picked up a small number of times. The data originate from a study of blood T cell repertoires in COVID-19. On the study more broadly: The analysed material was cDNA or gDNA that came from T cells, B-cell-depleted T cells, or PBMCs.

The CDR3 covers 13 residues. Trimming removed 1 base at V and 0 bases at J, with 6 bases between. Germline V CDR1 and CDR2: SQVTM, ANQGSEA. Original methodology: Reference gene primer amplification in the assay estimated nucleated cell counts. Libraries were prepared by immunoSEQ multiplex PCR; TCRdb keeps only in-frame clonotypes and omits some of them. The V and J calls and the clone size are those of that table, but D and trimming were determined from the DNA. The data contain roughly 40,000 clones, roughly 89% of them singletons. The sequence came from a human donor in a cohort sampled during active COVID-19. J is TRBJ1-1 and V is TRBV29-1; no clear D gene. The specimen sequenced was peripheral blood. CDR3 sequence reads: CSVEVVMNTEAFF. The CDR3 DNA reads TGCAGCGTTGAAGTAGTCATGAACACTGAAGCTTTCTTT. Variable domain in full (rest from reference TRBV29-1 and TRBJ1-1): SAVISQKPSRDICQRGTSLTIQCQVDSQVTMMFWYRQQPGQSLTLIATANQGSEATYESGFVIDKFPISRPNLTFSTLTVSNMSPEDSSIYLCSVEVVMNTEAFFGQGTRLTVV.